A selection of T cell receptor beta chains follows, all from one sample in a study of cytomegalovirus exposure and HLA in healthy donors. Sequencing used immunoSEQ multiplex PCR; TCRdb keeps in-frame clones, though not all of them. The table has around 200,000 clones, 60% to 80% seen once. The sample comprised PBMCs. The origin of the receptors is a man younger than 35 in good health and CMV-seronegative. CDR3s include the opening cysteine and the closing phenylalanine or tryptophan. Fields, in order: CDR3 DNA, CDR3 protein, J gene, CDR3 length, clone size, V gene, D gene. D genes are given only for firm matches. The size field is filled for only some rows; it gives once, few, many or a size class.

TGTGCCAGCAGAGGGGTTGAGCAGTTCTTC,CASRGVEQFF,TRBJ2-1,10,few,TRBV28,NA
TGTGCCAGCAGCCCGACTGGCTCTGGGGCCAACGTCCTGACTTTC,CASSPTGSGANVLTF,TRBJ2-6,15,once,TRBV6-4,NA
TGTGCCAGCTCACCCGGCGAGCGGGGGGTTATACGCTACGAGCAGTACTTC,CASSPGERGVIRYEQYF,TRBJ2-7,17,NA,TRBV18,TRBD2
TGTGCCAGCAGTCCAGCGAAGGGGGCCAACGTCCTGACTTTC,CASSPAKGANVLTF,TRBJ2-6,14,once,TRBV28,NA
TGTGCCAGTAGTAAAGGCAGGCCGACCTACGAGCAGTACTTC,CASSKGRPTYEQYF,TRBJ2-7,14,once,TRBV19,NA
TGTGCCAGCAGCTTGGGCCCAAGGACAGGGGAGGACTATGGCTACACCTTC,CASSLGPRTGEDYGYTF,TRBJ1-2,17,NA,TRBV5-5,TRBD1
TGTGCCAGCAGCCCTGTCCCGGGGACCCAGTACTTC,CASSPVPGTQYF,TRBJ2-5,12,NA,TRBV6-1,NA
TGTGCCAGCAGCTTTGATGGGACTAGCGGGAGGGCCCCCTACAATGAGCAGTTCTTC,CASSFDGTSGRAPYNEQFF,TRBJ2-1,19,NA,TRBV5-6,TRBD2
TGTGCCAGCAGTGATTTCGGGAGCCTCTACGAGCAGTACTTC,CASSDFGSLYEQYF,TRBJ2-7,14,NA,TRBV6-1,NA
TGTGCCTGGAGTGTACAGGGCGAGCCTCGGACCCAGTACTTC,CAWSVQGEPRTQYF,TRBJ2-5,14,NA,TRBV30,NA
TGTGCCAGCAGGAGAGGCCCCGGCGAGGGCTACGAGCAGTACTTC,CASRRGPGEGYEQYF,TRBJ2-7,15,NA,TRBV11-3,NA
TGTGCCAGCAGCTCTTCGACAGGGCCCAACACTGAAGCTTTCTTT,CASSSSTGPNTEAFF,TRBJ1-1,15,once,TRBV7-9,TRBD1
TGTGCTAGTGGTTTGGAGTCGGGTAGCAATCAGCCCCAGCATTTT,CASGLESGSNQPQHF,TRBJ1-5,15,NA,TRBV12-5,NA
TGTGCCAGCAGCGCGCTAGCGGATCCTAGCACAGATACGCAGTATTTT,CASSALADPSTDTQYF,TRBJ2-3,16,once,TRBV12-1,NA
TGTGCTAGCAGCCAGGGACGGGGAGGCGAGCAGTACTTC,CASSQGRGGEQYF,TRBJ2-7,13,NA,TRBV7-7,NA
TGTGCCAGCAGCTTAGACCAGGGGCAAGAGACCCAGTACTTC,CASSLDQGQETQYF,TRBJ2-5,14,NA,TRBV7-9,NA
TGTGCCAGCAGCAATCGGGACTCACAATACAATGAGCAGTTCTTC,CASSNRDSQYNEQFF,TRBJ2-1,15,NA,TRBV7-3,NA
TGTGCCAGCAGCTTAGTTTCGGCCGGGGAGGAGACCCAGTACTTC,CASSLVSAGEETQYF,TRBJ2-5,15,NA,TRBV7-2,NA
TGTGCCAGCAGTCCCGGGACAGGGGATTCACCCCTCCACTTT,CASSPGTGDSPLHF,TRBJ1-6,14,NA,TRBV27,TRBD1
TGTGCCAGCAGTTCGGCAACCGGGACTAGCGGTAATGAGCAGTTCTTC,CASSSATGTSGNEQFF,TRBJ2-1,16,NA,TRBV6-6,TRBD2
TGTGCCAGCAGCTTTAGCCCAGGGGATATGCTAGAAAAACTGTTTTTT,CASSFSPGDMLEKLFF,TRBJ1-4,16,NA,TRBV7-8,NA
TGTGCCTGGGGGGCCGGGACTCCTAGCACAGATACGCAGTATTTT,CAWGAGTPSTDTQYF,TRBJ2-3,15,few,TRBV30,NA
TGTGCCTGGAATACAGGTATGAACACTGAAGCTTTCTTT,CAWNTGMNTEAFF,TRBJ1-1,13,NA,TRBV30,NA
TGTGCCAGCAGCTTAGGACGAGGACAGATCTACGAGCAGTACTTC,CASSLGRGQIYEQYF,TRBJ2-7,15,NA,TRBV11-1,NA
TGTGCCAGCAGCCCCTACAAGCGGGAGACCCAGTACTTC,CASSPYKRETQYF,TRBJ2-5,13,few,TRBV11-3,NA
TGTGCCAGCTCTACCGGTGGAACAGGGGGCGAGACCCAGTACTTC,CASSTGGTGGETQYF,TRBJ2-5,15,NA,TRBV18,TRBD1
TGTGCCAGCTCAACGGGACAGGCTGACCCTGAACCTTTCTTT,CASSTGQADPEPFF,TRBJ1-1,14,NA,TRBV18,TRBD1
TGCGCCAGCAGCCAAGGGACAGGCGTCAATCAGCCCCAGCATTTT,CASSQGTGVNQPQHF,TRBJ1-5,15,few,TRBV4-3,TRBD1
TGCGCCAGCAGCCAAGATCGAGCGGGGCGCCCAGATACGCAGTATTTT,CASSQDRAGRPDTQYF,TRBJ2-3,16,NA,TRBV4-3,TRBD2
TGTGCTAGCAGCTTACCAGACAGGGAAGGAGAGACCCAGTACTTC,CASSLPDREGETQYF,TRBJ2-5,15,NA,TRBV7-7,TRBD1
TGTGCCAGCAGTTCTGCGGGCTACGAGCAGTACTTC,CASSSAGYEQYF,TRBJ2-7,12,NA,TRBV27,NA
TGTGCCATCAGTGGAGCGGGAGACAGCAATGAGCAGTTCTTC,CAISGAGDSNEQFF,TRBJ2-1,14,NA,TRBV10-3,TRBD2
TGTGCCAGCATATCGGGACAATCAAGCTACGAGCAGTACTTC,CASISGQSSYEQYF,TRBJ2-7,14,NA,TRBV7-2,NA
TGTGCCAGTGGCCATTACAATGAGCAGTTCTTC,CASGHYNEQFF,TRBJ2-1,11,NA,TRBV19,NA
TGTGCCAGTAGCCGACAGGGCGCCCCCCAAGAGACCCAGTACTTC,CASSRQGAPQETQYF,TRBJ2-5,15,NA,TRBV19,TRBD1
TGTGCTAGTGGTTTTGGTCACCGCTTGGCCTCTGGAAACACCATATATTTT,CASGFGHRLASGNTIYF,TRBJ1-3,17,NA,TRBV12-5,NA
TGCGCCAGCAGCTTGGAGGCGGGAGGCAGGACTGAAGCTTTCTTT,CASSLEAGGRTEAFF,TRBJ1-1,15,NA,TRBV5-1,NA
TGTGCCAGCAGCTACTTGGGAGCGGGAGGGTACAATGAGCAGTTCTTC,CASSYLGAGGYNEQFF,TRBJ2-1,16,NA,TRBV5-4,TRBD2